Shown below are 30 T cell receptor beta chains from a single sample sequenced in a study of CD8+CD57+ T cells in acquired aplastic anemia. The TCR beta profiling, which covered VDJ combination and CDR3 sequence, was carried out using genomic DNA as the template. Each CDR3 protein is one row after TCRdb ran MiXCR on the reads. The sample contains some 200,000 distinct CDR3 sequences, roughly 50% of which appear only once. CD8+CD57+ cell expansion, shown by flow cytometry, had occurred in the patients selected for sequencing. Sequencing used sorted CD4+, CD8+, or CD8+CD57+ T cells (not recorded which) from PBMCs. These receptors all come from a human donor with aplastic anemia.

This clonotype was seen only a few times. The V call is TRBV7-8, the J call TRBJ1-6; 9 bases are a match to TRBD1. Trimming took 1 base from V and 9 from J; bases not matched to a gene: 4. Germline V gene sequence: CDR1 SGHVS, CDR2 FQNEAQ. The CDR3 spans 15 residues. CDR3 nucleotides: TGTGCCAGCAGCTTAGTTGGGACAGGGACTTCACCCCTCCACTTT. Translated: CASSLVGTGTSPLHF.

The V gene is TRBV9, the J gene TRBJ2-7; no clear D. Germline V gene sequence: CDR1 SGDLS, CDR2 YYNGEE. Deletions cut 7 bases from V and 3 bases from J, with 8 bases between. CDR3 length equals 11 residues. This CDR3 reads CASEADYEQYF. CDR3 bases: TGTGCCAGCGAGGCAGACTACGAGCAGTACTTC.

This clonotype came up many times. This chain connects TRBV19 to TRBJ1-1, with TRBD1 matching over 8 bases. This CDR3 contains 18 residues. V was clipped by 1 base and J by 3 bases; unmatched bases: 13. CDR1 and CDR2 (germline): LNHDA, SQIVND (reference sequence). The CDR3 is CASSIGFPRGRTHTEAFF. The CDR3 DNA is TGTGCCAGTAGTATAGGGTTCCCCAGGGGGCGAACCCACACTGAAGCTTTCTTT.

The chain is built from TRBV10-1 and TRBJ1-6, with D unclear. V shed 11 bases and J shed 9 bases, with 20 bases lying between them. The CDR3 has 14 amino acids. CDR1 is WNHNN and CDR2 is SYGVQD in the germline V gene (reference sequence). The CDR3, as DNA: TGCGCCCTCCCAGAGGGAACCACCTTTTCACCCCTCCACTTT. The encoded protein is CALPEGTTFSPLHF.

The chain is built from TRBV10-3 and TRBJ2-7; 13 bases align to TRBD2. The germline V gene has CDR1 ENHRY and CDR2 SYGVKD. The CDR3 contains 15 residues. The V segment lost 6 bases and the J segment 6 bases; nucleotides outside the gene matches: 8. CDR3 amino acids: CAISERTSGGREQYF. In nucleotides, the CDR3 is TGTGCCATCAGCGAAAGGACTAGCGGGGGTCGCGAGCAGTACTTC.

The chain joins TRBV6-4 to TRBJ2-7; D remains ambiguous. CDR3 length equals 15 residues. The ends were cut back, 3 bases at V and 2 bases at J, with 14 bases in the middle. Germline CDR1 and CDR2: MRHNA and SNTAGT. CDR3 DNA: TGTGCCAGCAGTGAGGGTCCTGAGCCAACCTACGAGCAGTACTTC. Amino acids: CASSEGPEPTYEQYF.

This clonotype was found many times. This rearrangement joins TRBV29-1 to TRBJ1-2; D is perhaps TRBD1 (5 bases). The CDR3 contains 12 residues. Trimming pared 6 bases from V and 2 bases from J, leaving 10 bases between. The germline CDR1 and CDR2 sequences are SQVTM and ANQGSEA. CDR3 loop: CSVLRDNYGYTF. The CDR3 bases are TGCAGCGTACTCCGGGACAACTATGGCTACACCTTC.

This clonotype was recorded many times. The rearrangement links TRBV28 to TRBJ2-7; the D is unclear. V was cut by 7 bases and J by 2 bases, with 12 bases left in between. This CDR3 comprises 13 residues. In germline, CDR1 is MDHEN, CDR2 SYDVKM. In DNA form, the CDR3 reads TGTGCCAGCAACGGTCCTCCTACCTACGAGCAGTACTTC. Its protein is CASNGPPTYEQYF.

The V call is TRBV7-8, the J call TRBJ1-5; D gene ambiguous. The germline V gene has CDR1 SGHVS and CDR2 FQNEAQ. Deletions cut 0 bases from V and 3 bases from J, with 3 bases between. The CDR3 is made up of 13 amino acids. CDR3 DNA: TGTGCCAGCAGCTTAGCCGACAATCAGCCCCAGCATTTT. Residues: CASSLADNQPQHF.

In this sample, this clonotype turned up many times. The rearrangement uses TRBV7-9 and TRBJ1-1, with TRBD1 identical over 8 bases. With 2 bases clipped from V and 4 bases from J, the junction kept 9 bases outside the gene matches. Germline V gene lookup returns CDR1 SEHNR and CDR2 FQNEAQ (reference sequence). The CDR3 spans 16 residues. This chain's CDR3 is CASSLPQGARGTEAFF. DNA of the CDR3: TGTGCCAGCAGCTTACCCCAGGGGGCGCGGGGCACTGAAGCTTTCTTT.

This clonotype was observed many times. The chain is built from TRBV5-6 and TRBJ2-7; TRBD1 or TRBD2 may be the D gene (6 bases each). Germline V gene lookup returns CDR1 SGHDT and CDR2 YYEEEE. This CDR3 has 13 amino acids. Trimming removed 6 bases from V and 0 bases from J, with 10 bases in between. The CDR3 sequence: CASKGGSSYEQYF. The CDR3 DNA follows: TGTGCCAGCAAAGGGGGGAGCTCCTACGAGCAGTACTTC.

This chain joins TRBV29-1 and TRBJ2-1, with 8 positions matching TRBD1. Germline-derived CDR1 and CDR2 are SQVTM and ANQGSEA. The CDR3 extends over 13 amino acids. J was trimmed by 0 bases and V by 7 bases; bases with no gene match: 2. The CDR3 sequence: CSDTGGSYNEQFF. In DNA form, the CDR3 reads TGCAGCGACACAGGGGGCTCCTACAATGAGCAGTTCTTC.

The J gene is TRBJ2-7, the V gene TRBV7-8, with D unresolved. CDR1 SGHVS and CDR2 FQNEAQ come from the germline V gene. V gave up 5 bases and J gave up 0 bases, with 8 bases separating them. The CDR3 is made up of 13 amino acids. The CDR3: CASSVYNSYEQYF. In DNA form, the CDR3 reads TGTGCCAGCAGCGTGTACAACTCCTACGAGCAGTACTTC.

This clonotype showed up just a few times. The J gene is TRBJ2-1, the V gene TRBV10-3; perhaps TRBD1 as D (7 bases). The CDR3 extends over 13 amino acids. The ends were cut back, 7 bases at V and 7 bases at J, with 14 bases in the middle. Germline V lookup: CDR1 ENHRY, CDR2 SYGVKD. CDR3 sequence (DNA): TGTGCCATCACCAGGGGGGTAATGAATGAGCAGTTCTTC. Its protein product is CAITRGVMNEQFF.

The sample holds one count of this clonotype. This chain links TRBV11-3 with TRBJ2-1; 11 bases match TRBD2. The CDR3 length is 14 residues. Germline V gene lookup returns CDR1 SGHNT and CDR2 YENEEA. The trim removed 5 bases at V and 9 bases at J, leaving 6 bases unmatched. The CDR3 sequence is CASSLSGRAFEQFF. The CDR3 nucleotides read TGTGCCAGCAGCCTTAGCGGGAGGGCCTTTGAGCAGTTCTTC. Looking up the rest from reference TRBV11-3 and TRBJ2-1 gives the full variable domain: EAGVVQSPRYKIIEKKQPVAFWCNPISGHNTLYWYLQNLGQGPELLIRYENEEAVDDSQLPKDRFSAERLKGVDSTLKIQPAELGDSAVYLCASSLSGRAFEQFFGPGTRLTVL.

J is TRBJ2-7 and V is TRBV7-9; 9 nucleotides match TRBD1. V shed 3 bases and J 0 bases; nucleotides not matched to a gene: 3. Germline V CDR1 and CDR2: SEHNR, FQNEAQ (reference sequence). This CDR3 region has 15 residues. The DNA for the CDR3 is TGTGCCAGCAGCTTCTCGACAGGGGGCTCCTACGAGCAGTACTTC. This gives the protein CASSFSTGGSYEQYF.

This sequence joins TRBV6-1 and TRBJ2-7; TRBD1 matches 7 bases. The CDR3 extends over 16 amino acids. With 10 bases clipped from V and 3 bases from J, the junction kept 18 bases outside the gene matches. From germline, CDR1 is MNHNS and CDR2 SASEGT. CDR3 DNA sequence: TGTGCCACCAAAGAAGACCTCGGGACAGAACTCTACGAGCAGTACTTC. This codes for CATKEDLGTELYEQYF.

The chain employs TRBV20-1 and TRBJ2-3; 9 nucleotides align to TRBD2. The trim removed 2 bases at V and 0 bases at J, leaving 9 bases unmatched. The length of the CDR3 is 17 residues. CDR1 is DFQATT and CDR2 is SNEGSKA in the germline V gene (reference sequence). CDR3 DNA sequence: TGCAGTGCTAGATTGGGCGGCGGGGGGGCTAGCACAGATACGCAGTATTTT. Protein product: CSARLGGGGASTDTQYF.

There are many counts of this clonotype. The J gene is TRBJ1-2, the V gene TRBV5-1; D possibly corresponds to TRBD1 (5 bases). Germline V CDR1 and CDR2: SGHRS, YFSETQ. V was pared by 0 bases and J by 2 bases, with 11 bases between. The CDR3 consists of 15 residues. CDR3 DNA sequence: TGCGCCAGCAGCTTGGCTCCAGGGTCCAACTATGGCTACACCTTC. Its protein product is CASSLAPGSNYGYTF.

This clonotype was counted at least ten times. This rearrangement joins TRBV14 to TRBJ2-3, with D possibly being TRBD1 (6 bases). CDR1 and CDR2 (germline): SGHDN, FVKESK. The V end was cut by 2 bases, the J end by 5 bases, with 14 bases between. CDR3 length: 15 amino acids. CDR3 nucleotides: TGTGCCAGCAGCCAACGAACAGGGTCGGGAGATACGCAGTATTTT. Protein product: CASSQRTGSGDTQYF.

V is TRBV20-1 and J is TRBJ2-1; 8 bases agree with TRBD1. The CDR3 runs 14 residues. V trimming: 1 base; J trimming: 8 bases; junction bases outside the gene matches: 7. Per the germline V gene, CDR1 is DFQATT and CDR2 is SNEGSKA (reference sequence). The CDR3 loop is CSARALDRADEQFF. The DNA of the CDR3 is TGCAGTGCTAGAGCTTTGGACAGGGCCGATGAGCAGTTCTTC.

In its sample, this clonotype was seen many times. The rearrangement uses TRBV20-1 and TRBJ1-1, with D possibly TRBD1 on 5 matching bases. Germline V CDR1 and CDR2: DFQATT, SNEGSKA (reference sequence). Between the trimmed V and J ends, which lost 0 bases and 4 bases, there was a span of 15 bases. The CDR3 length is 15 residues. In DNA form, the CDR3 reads TGCAGTGCTAGAGACCGGGACGGCAGCTTCACTGAAGCTTTCTTT. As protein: CSARDRDGSFTEAFF.

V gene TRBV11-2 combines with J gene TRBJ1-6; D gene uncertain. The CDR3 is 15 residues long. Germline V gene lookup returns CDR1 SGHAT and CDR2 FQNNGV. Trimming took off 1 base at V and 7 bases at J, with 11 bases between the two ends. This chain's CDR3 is CASSLVTSGNSPLHF. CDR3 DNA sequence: TGTGCCAGCAGCTTAGTGACGTCGGGGAATTCACCCCTCCACTTT.

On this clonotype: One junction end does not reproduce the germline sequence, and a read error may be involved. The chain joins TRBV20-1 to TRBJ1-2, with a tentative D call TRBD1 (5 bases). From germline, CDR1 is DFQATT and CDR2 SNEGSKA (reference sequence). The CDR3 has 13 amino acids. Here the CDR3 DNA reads TGCAGTGCTGGAGACGGGGCCTACAGTGGCTACACCTTC. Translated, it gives CSAGDGAYSGYTF.

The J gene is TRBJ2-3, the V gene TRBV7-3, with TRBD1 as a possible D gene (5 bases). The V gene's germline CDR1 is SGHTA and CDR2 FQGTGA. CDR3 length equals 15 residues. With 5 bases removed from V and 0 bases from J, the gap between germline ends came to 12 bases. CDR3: CASSPSRTSTDTQYF. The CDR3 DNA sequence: TGTGCCAGCAGCCCATCCAGGACAAGCACAGATACGCAGTATTTT.

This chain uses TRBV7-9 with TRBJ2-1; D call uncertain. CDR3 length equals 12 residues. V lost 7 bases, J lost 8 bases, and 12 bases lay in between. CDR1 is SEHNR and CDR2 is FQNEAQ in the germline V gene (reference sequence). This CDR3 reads CASTPVVDEQFF. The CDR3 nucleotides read TGTGCCAGCACCCCAGTTGTCGATGAGCAGTTCTTC.

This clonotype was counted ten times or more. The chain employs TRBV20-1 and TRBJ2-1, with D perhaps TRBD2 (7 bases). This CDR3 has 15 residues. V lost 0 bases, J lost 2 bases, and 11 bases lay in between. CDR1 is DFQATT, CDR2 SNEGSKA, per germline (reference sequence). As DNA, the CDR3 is TGCAGTGCTAGAGATGGGGGGGGCGCCTACAATGAGCAGTTCTTC. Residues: CSARDGGGAYNEQFF.

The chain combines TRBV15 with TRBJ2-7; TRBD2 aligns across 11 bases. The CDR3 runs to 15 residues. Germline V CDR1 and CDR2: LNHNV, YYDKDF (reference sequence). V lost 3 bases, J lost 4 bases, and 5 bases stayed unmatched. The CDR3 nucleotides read TGTGCCACCAGCAGTCCGGGACTAGCGGAGTACGAGCAGTACTTC. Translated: CATSSPGLAEYEQYF.

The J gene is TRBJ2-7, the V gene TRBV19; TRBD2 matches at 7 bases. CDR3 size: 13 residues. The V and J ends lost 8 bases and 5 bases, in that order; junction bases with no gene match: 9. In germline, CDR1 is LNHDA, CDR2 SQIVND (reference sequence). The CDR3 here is CASPGGVGDEQYF. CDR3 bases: TGTGCCAGTCCTGGGGGGGTGGGTGACGAGCAGTACTTC.

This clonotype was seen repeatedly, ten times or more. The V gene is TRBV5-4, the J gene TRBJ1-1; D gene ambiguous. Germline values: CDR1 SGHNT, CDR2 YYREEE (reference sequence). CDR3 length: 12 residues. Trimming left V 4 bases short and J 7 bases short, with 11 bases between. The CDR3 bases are TGTGCCAGCAGCCGACCAAAAGATGAAGCTTTCTTT. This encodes CASSRPKDEAFF.